A selection of T cell receptor beta chains follows, all from one sample in a study of T cell repertoires in cytomegalovirus infection. TCRdb ran MiXCR on the reads and lists one entry per CDR3 protein. The repertoire includes hundreds of thousands of distinct CDR3 sequences, roughly 33% of them detected once, and about 20% sits in the top ten. These TCRs' antigens remain unknown. Sequencing used cultured PBMCs, obtained from culture after CMV antigen stimulation. Every receptor here comes from a human donor in good health (CMV status not recorded). Some clones in this sample may be carry-over from other donors' samples. Both conserved end residues are part of each CDR3. D genes are given only for firm matches. Only some rows state a clone size, as once, few, many or a class for expanded clones.

CDR3 length: 16
clone size: .
D gene: .
V gene: TRBV10-3
J gene: TRBJ2-1
CDR3 DNA: TGTGCCATCAGTGAGTCAACGGGGCACTCCTACAATGAGCAGTTCTTC
CDR3 protein: CAISESTGHSYNEQFF

CDR3 length: 14
clone size: .
D gene: .
V gene: TRBV18
J gene: TRBJ2-1
CDR3 DNA: TGTGCCAGCTCACCACCGGTCCGGTGGTATGAGCAGTTCTTC
CDR3 protein: CASSPPVRWYEQFF

CDR3 length: 16
clone size: few
D gene: .
V gene: TRBV27
J gene: TRBJ1-1
CDR3 DNA: TGTGCCAGCAGTGCGGACGCGGGACACAGGAACACTGAAGCTTTCTTT
CDR3 protein: CASSADAGHRNTEAFF

CDR3 length: 13
clone size: .
D gene: .
V gene: TRBV7-8
J gene: TRBJ1-5
CDR3 DNA: TGTGCCGTCGGGGGGGATAGCAATCAGCCCCAGCATTTT
CDR3 protein: CAVGGDSNQPQHF

CDR3 length: 14
clone size: .
D gene: .
V gene: TRBV7-2
J gene: TRBJ2-1
CDR3 DNA: TGTGCCAGCAGCTTCAATAGGGGATACAATGAGCAGTTCTTC
CDR3 protein: CASSFNRGYNEQFF

CDR3 length: 13
clone size: .
D gene: .
V gene: TRBV12-3/TRBV12-4
J gene: TRBJ2-1
CDR3 DNA: TGTGCCAGCAGTTCAGCGGGACAGAACGAGCAGTTCTTC
CDR3 protein: CASSSAGQNEQFF

CDR3 length: 15
clone size: .
D gene: .
V gene: TRBV7-6
J gene: TRBJ2-5
CDR3 DNA: TGTGCCAGCAGCTTAGTTGAGGGGTCCAGGGCGACCCAGTACTTC
CDR3 protein: CASSLVEGSRATQYF

CDR3 length: 17
clone size: .
D gene: TRBD1
V gene: TRBV14
J gene: TRBJ1-1
CDR3 DNA: TGTGCCAGCCCCTTAAAGGCGGACAGGGGGCTGAACACTGAAGCTTTCTTT
CDR3 protein: CASPLKADRGLNTEAFF

CDR3 length: 15
clone size: .
D gene: TRBD1
V gene: TRBV10-3
J gene: TRBJ1-5
CDR3 DNA: TGTGCCATCAGTGACCAGGGGGATGGCAATCAGCCCCAGCATTTT
CDR3 protein: CAISDQGDGNQPQHF

CDR3 length: 14
clone size: few
D gene: .
V gene: TRBV10-3
J gene: TRBJ1-1
CDR3 DNA: TGTGCCATCAGTCCGGGACGCCCGAACACTGAAGCTTTCTTT
CDR3 protein: CAISPGRPNTEAFF

CDR3 length: 13
clone size: .
D gene: .
V gene: TRBV4-1
J gene: TRBJ2-5
CDR3 DNA: TGCGCCAGCAGCCGACTAGTTAAAGAGACCCAGTACTTC
CDR3 protein: CASSRLVKETQYF

CDR3 length: 15
clone size: .
D gene: .
V gene: TRBV4-1
J gene: TRBJ1-3
CDR3 DNA: TGCGCCAGCAGCCAAGTGGTCAGCACTGGAAACACCATATATTTT
CDR3 protein: CASSQVVSTGNTIYF

CDR3 length: 15
clone size: few
D gene: TRBD2
V gene: TRBV7-2
J gene: TRBJ2-7
CDR3 DNA: TGTGCCAGCAGCTTAGAAGTGGGGGGGGGCTACGAGCAGTACTTC
CDR3 protein: CASSLEVGGGYEQYF